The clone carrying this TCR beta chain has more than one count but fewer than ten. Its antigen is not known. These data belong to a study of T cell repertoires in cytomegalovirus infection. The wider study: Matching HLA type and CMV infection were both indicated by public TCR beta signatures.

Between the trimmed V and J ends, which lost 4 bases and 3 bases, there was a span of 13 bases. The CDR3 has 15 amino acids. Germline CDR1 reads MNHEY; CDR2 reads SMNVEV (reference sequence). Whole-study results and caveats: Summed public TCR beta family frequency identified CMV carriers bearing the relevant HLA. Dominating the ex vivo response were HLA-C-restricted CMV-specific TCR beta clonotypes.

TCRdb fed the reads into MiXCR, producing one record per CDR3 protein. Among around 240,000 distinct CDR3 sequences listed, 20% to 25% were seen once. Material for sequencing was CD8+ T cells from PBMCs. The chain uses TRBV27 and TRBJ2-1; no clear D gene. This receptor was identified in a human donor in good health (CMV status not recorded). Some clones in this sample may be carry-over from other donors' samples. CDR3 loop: CASSSLGVDYNEQFF. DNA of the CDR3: TGTGCCAGCAGTTCCCTTGGTGTGGACTACAATGAGCAGTTCTTC.